Described below is a single T cell receptor (beta chain) sequence and its context. The sample is drawn from a study of CD8+ T cells in alopecia areata. Noted treatment: oral pan-JAK inhibitor, 5-10 mg twice daily. Germline CDR1 and CDR2: GTSNPN and SVGIG (reference sequence). V dropped 5 bases and J dropped 5; count of bases not matched to a gene: 9. This CDR3 is built from 14 residues. As the sequencing template, cDNA was produced by extracting RNA and reverse transcribing it. Profiled with immunoSEQ multiplex PCR; TCRdb holds only in-frame clones, not every one. The top ten hold over 1.5% of the sample, which has approximately 280,000 clones, about three fifths seen once.

The sample was CD4+ T cells sorted from blood, taken at week 24, from a patient treated with tofacitinib. The rearrangement uses TRBV30 and TRBJ1-2; 9 nucleotides line up with TRBD1. This TCR was recovered from a human donor with alopecia areata. The CDR3 protein is CAWSVGTGSYGYTF. The CDR3 bases are TGTGCCTGGTCAGTGGGGACAGGGTCGTATGGCTACACCTTC. The full variable domain, with the rest looked up from reference TRBV30 and TRBJ1-2, is SQTIHQWPATLVQPVGSPLSLECTVEGTSNPNLYWYRQAAGRGLQLLFYSVGIGQISSEVPQNLSASRPQDRQFILSSKKLLLSDSGFYLCAWSVGTGSYGYTFGSGTRLTVV.